A selection of T cell receptor beta chains follows, all from one sample in a study of T-cell reconstitution after alpha-beta-depleted transplantation in children. Each CDR3 protein gets one entry after TCRdb re-called the PCR reads with MiXCR. Here the sample spans about 130,000 distinct CDR3 sequences, about 9.9% being singletons. Specimen: PBMCs, mostly from graft donor cells, collected 180 days after TCRalphabeta/CD19-depleted stem cell transplant. These receptors were taken from a girl in the first two years of life who had a stem cell transplant for combined immunodeficiency, so the T cells may come from the graft donor. CDR3s include the opening cysteine and the closing phenylalanine or tryptophan. D genes are given only for firm matches. Rows give clone size only sometimes, using once, few, many, or a class for an expanded clone.

abundance: few; v_gene: TRBV5-1; d_gene: TRBD2; j_gene: TRBJ2-2; CDR3nt: TGCGCCACCGCTGAGACCGGGGGGGCCTGGACCGGGGAGCTGTTTTTT; CDR3aa: CATAETGGAWTGELFF
abundance: -; v_gene: TRBV5-1; d_gene: TRBD1; j_gene: TRBJ2-1; CDR3nt: TGCGCCAGCAGCCCGGGGGACAGGGTGAATGAGCAGTTCTTC; CDR3aa: CASSPGDRVNEQFF
abundance: -; v_gene: TRBV18; d_gene: -; j_gene: TRBJ2-7; CDR3nt: TGTGCCAGCTCACCACGGACTATAAGCTCCTACGAGCAGTACTTC; CDR3aa: CASSPRTISSYEQYF
abundance: few; v_gene: TRBV6-2/TRBV6-3; d_gene: -; j_gene: TRBJ2-1; CDR3nt: TGTGCCAGCACCACGGACCATTACAATGAGCAGTTCTTC; CDR3aa: CASTTDHYNEQFF
abundance: -; v_gene: TRBV7-9; d_gene: -; j_gene: TRBJ1-6; CDR3nt: TGTGCCAGCAGCTTAGGGCCAGCGCCTTATTCACCCCTCAACTTT; CDR3aa: CASSLGPAPYSPLNF
abundance: many; v_gene: TRBV6-5; d_gene: TRBD1; j_gene: TRBJ2-7; CDR3nt: TGTGCCAGCAGCCGGGACAGGTCCTACGAGCAGTACTTC; CDR3aa: CASSRDRSYEQYF
abundance: -; v_gene: TRBV7-6; d_gene: -; j_gene: TRBJ2-2; CDR3nt: TGTGCCAGCAGCTTAGAGTCGGGACCCAACACCGGGGAGCTGTTTTTT; CDR3aa: CASSLESGPNTGELFF
abundance: -; v_gene: TRBV28; d_gene: TRBD1; j_gene: TRBJ1-2; CDR3nt: TGTGCCAGCAGTTGGGGACAGGGGGCGTCTGGCTACACCTTC; CDR3aa: CASSWGQGASGYTF
abundance: -; v_gene: TRBV20-1; d_gene: -; j_gene: TRBJ2-7; CDR3nt: TGCAGTGCTAGTTGGGAACGGGAGCAGTACTTC; CDR3aa: CSASWEREQYF
abundance: -; v_gene: TRBV7-6; d_gene: -; j_gene: TRBJ1-1; CDR3nt: TGTGCCAGCATCTTAAGGGGAAAGGGGATGAACACTGAAGCTTTCTTT; CDR3aa: CASILRGKGMNTEAFF
abundance: -; v_gene: TRBV20-1; d_gene: -; j_gene: TRBJ2-7; CDR3nt: TGCAGTGCTAGTAAGATGTCCTACGAGCAGTACTTC; CDR3aa: CSASKMSYEQYF
abundance: few; v_gene: TRBV20-1; d_gene: TRBD1; j_gene: TRBJ1-5; CDR3nt: TGCAGTGTTCCCCCCACAGGGGGCAATCAGCCCCAGCATTTT; CDR3aa: CSVPPTGGNQPQHF
abundance: -; v_gene: TRBV5-1; d_gene: TRBD1; j_gene: TRBJ1-4; CDR3nt: TGCGCCAGCAGCCCCGGACAGGCGTTGACTAATGAAAAACTGTTTTTT; CDR3aa: CASSPGQALTNEKLFF
abundance: few; v_gene: TRBV29-1; d_gene: TRBD1; j_gene: TRBJ2-1; CDR3nt: TGCAGCGTGTCAACAGGGGGTAACAATGAGCAGTTCTTC; CDR3aa: CSVSTGGNNEQFF
abundance: -; v_gene: TRBV20-1; d_gene: -; j_gene: TRBJ1-1; CDR3nt: TGCAGTGCTAGGGTCCGTACTGAAGCTTTCTTT; CDR3aa: CSARVRTEAFF
abundance: few; v_gene: TRBV7-7; d_gene: -; j_gene: TRBJ2-5; CDR3nt: TGTGCTAGCAGCTTTGCGGTCCAAGAGACCCAGTACTTC; CDR3aa: CASSFAVQETQYF
abundance: few; v_gene: TRBV9; d_gene: -; j_gene: TRBJ1-6; CDR3nt: TGTGCCAGCAGCGTAGAGGATCATAATTCACCCCTCCACTTT; CDR3aa: CASSVEDHNSPLHF
abundance: -; v_gene: TRBV24-1; d_gene: -; j_gene: TRBJ2-3; CDR3nt: TGTGCCACCAGTGACGCCCAAACAGGGGAGGCAGATACGCAGTATTTT; CDR3aa: CATSDAQTGEADTQYF
abundance: -; v_gene: TRBV20-1; d_gene: -; j_gene: TRBJ1-5; CDR3nt: TGCAGTGCTCCCAGGGTTAATAGCAATCAGCCCCAGCATTTT; CDR3aa: CSAPRVNSNQPQHF
abundance: few; v_gene: TRBV19; d_gene: -; j_gene: TRBJ2-2; CDR3nt: TGTGCCAGTAGTATGGGCAGGGCAGCGAACACCGGGGAGCTGTTTTTT; CDR3aa: CASSMGRAANTGELFF
abundance: -; v_gene: TRBV18; d_gene: -; j_gene: TRBJ2-7; CDR3nt: TGTGCCAGCTCACCCGTACACGCGTGGCAGTACTTC; CDR3aa: CASSPVHAWQYF
abundance: -; v_gene: TRBV5-4; d_gene: TRBD1; j_gene: TRBJ2-7; CDR3nt: TGTGCCAGCAGCCCCGGGACAGCAAGCTCCTACGAGCAGTACTTC; CDR3aa: CASSPGTASSYEQYF
abundance: -; v_gene: TRBV13; d_gene: -; j_gene: TRBJ1-2; CDR3nt: TGTGCCAGCAGCTTCGGCAGGGCCGACTATGGCTACACCTTC; CDR3aa: CASSFGRADYGYTF
abundance: many; v_gene: TRBV24-1; d_gene: -; j_gene: TRBJ2-2; CDR3nt: TGTGCCACCAGTGCAGGGCAAAGAGCCGGGGAGCTGTTTTTT; CDR3aa: CATSAGQRAGELFF
abundance: few; v_gene: TRBV7-8; d_gene: -; j_gene: TRBJ1-2; CDR3nt: TGTGCCAGCACCCACGGGGTGGGGAACTATGGCTACACCTTC; CDR3aa: CASTHGVGNYGYTF
abundance: few; v_gene: TRBV5-1; d_gene: -; j_gene: TRBJ2-1; CDR3nt: TGCGCCAGCAGCTTTGACCAGGGGACTTACAATGAGCAGTTCTTC; CDR3aa: CASSFDQGTYNEQFF
abundance: -; v_gene: TRBV11-2; d_gene: -; j_gene: TRBJ2-3; CDR3nt: TGTGCCAGCAGCCCCGAAGACCCGTTTGATACGCAGTATTTT; CDR3aa: CASSPEDPFDTQYF
abundance: -; v_gene: TRBV28; d_gene: -; j_gene: TRBJ2-1; CDR3nt: TGTGCCAGCAGTCCAAGACTAGGGGGGTACAATGAGCAGTTCTTC; CDR3aa: CASSPRLGGYNEQFF
abundance: few; v_gene: TRBV6-7; d_gene: TRBD1; j_gene: TRBJ2-7; CDR3nt: TGTGCCCTTCTATGGTCTGGGACAGGACCCTACGAGCAGTACTTC; CDR3aa: CALLWSGTGPYEQYF
abundance: many; v_gene: TRBV7-2; d_gene: TRBD1; j_gene: TRBJ1-2; CDR3nt: TGTGCCAGCAGTCTAGACAGGGCTTATGGCTACACCTTC; CDR3aa: CASSLDRAYGYTF
abundance: few; v_gene: TRBV29-1; d_gene: -; j_gene: TRBJ2-4; CDR3nt: TGCAGCACCTTGGAGGGACAAGGGTCCAAAAACATTCAGTACTTC; CDR3aa: CSTLEGQGSKNIQYF
abundance: few; v_gene: TRBV20-1; d_gene: TRBD1; j_gene: TRBJ2-3; CDR3nt: TGCAGTGAAAAGGACAGGGGTTCAGATACGCAGTATTTT; CDR3aa: CSEKDRGSDTQYF
abundance: -; v_gene: TRBV2; d_gene: TRBD1; j_gene: TRBJ2-5; CDR3nt: TGTGCCAGCACCGCCTGGGACAGCCAAGAGACCCAGTACTTC; CDR3aa: CASTAWDSQETQYF
abundance: many; v_gene: TRBV28; d_gene: -; j_gene: TRBJ2-3; CDR3nt: TGTGCCAGCAGTTTCCACAGGCCGGGGACAGATACGCAGTATTTT; CDR3aa: CASSFHRPGTDTQYF
abundance: -; v_gene: TRBV3-1; d_gene: -; j_gene: TRBJ2-1; CDR3nt: TGTGCCAGCAGTGGAAGGCTAGTTGAGCGGGCGGCCAACAATGAGCAGTTCTTC; CDR3aa: CASSGRLVERAANNEQFF
abundance: few; v_gene: TRBV20-1; d_gene: -; j_gene: TRBJ2-2; CDR3nt: TGCAGTGCTAGAGATGGGAAGCCGAACACCGGGGAGCTGTTTTTT; CDR3aa: CSARDGKPNTGELFF
abundance: -; v_gene: TRBV4-3; d_gene: TRBD2; j_gene: TRBJ2-2; CDR3nt: TGCGCCAGCAGCCAAGACTGGACTAGCCTGCCAGACGGGGAGCTGTTTTTT; CDR3aa: CASSQDWTSLPDGELFF